The TCR beta chain under discussion was sequenced for a study of technical replicates of blood from a handful of donors. Clones were read by immunoSEQ multiplex PCR, and TCRdb kept only the in-frame ones, dropping some. The sample has approximately 73,000 clones; 95% to 98% are singletons. This receptor was obtained from a human donor in good health. The sequenced sample consisted of T cells isolated from PBMCs.

The CDR3 DNA reads as TGTGCCAGCAGCCAAGTGGGACAGGCCTACGAGCAGTACTTC. It codes for CASSQVGQAYEQYF. The chain employs TRBV4-2 and TRBJ2-7; 8 nucleotides line up with TRBD1. Germline CDR1 and CDR2: LGHNA and YNFKEQ. There are 14 residues in the CDR3. After removal of 1 base from V and 2 bases from J, the junction contained 1 base not matched to a gene.